The 15 T cell receptor beta chains in this list originate from one sample, sequenced in a study of blood T cell repertoires in COVID-19. TCRdb keeps only in-frame clones here, not all; method: immunoSEQ multiplex PCR. The sample holds 300,000 to 400,000 clones, around 87% seen once. Sample: PBMCs or T cells enriched from blood (not recorded which). The source is a woman in her 30s with acute COVID-19.

V usage is TRBV19 and J usage is TRBJ2-4; TRBD2 might be the D (7 bases). Germline CDR1 and CDR2: LNHDA and SQIVND (reference sequence). There are 14 residues in the CDR3. Deletions cut 5 bases from V and 8 bases from J, with 16 bases between. The chain's CDR3 is CASSRGGLSDIQYF. The CDR3 DNA sequence: TGTGCCAGTAGTCGCGGGGGCTTGTCGGACATTCAGTACTTC.

V and J are TRBV24-1 and TRBJ2-1; weak D call: TRBD1 (6 bases). Per the germline V gene, CDR1 is KGHDR and CDR2 is SFDVKD. Trimming took off 4 bases at V and 8 bases at J, with 17 bases between the two ends. The CDR3 contains 15 residues. The CDR3 reads CATSDTGMGADEQFF. The CDR3 DNA is TGTGCCACCAGTGACACAGGGATGGGGGCCGATGAGCAGTTCTTC.

The chain is built from TRBV6-4 and TRBJ2-1, with TRBD2 matching over 11 bases. J gave up 0 bases and V 6 bases, and 7 bases lay outside the gene matches. Germline CDR1 is MRHNA and CDR2 is SNTAGT. This CDR3 is 17 amino acids long. The CDR3 reads CASSVSGGASSYNEQFF. In DNA, the CDR3 is TGTGCCAGCAGCGTTAGCGGGGGGGCTAGCTCCTACAATGAGCAGTTCTTC.

This chain joins TRBV28 and TRBJ1-1; D is possibly TRBD1 (6 bases). The CDR3 consists of 12 residues. Deletions cut 7 bases from V and 4 bases from J, with 10 bases between. Germline V CDR1 and CDR2: MDHEN, SYDVKM. DNA of the CDR3: TGTGCCAGCAAACAGGGCATCACTGAAGCTTTCTTT. Its protein is CASKQGITEAFF.

The CDR3 protein is CASTEGPPMTGMESPLHF. In DNA form, the CDR3 reads TGTGCCAGTACCGAAGGCCCACCGATGACAGGGATGGAGTCACCCCTCCACTTT. V and J are TRBV19 and TRBJ1-6, with TRBD1 matching over 7 bases. The ends lost 7 bases at V and 10 bases at J; junction bases unmatched: 22. Germline V CDR1 and CDR2: LNHDA, SQIVND (reference sequence). The CDR3 is made up of 18 amino acids.

V is TRBV7-2 and J is TRBJ2-1; tentatively, D is TRBD2 (6 bases). Germline V gives CDR1 SGHTA, CDR2 FQGNSA. Trimming removed 7 bases at V and 4 bases at J, with 17 bases between. The CDR3 is made up of 15 amino acids. CDR3 sequence (DNA): TGTGCCAGCACCCGCGGGGCTAGTGTTTACAATGAGCAGTTCTTC. The encoded protein is CASTRGASVYNEQFF.

This chain joins TRBV3-1 (or the pseudogene TRBV3-2) and TRBJ2-3, with 10 positions matching TRBD2. The CDR3 spans 15 residues. Trimming took 4 bases from V and 5 from J; bases not matched to a gene: 6. CDR1 is LGHDT and CDR2 is YNNKEL in the germline V gene (reference sequence). CDR3: CASSLGLAGEDTQYF. CDR3 sequence (DNA): TGTGCCAGCAGCCTAGGGCTAGCGGGGGAAGATACGCAGTATTTT.

The V gene is TRBV29-1, the J gene TRBJ2-1; D gene unclear. The CDR3 runs to 9 residues. In germline, CDR1 is SQVTM, CDR2 ANQGSEA. Trimming stripped 3 bases from V and 12 bases from J, with 6 bases between. In DNA, the CDR3 is TGCAGCGTTGATTTCGGGCAGTTCTTC. Translation gives CSVDFGQFF.

This clone was counted once. The chain couples TRBV27 to TRBJ1-4, with D unresolved. V lost 0 bases to trimming and J lost 6 bases, with 8 bases between them. The germline V gene encodes CDR1 MNHEY and CDR2 SMNVEV (reference sequence). CDR3 length equals 14 residues. The chain's CDR3 is CASSLSRGDEKLFF. Here the CDR3 DNA reads TGTGCCAGCAGTTTATCGCGGGGAGATGAAAAACTGTTTTTT.

This chain uses TRBV19 with TRBJ1-5; TRBD1 matches at 9 bases. In germline, CDR1 is LNHDA, CDR2 SQIVND (reference sequence). V was pared by 1 base and J by 6 bases, with 4 bases of the junction left unmatched. This CDR3 has 15 residues. Written as DNA, the CDR3 is TGTGCCAGTAGTATAGCCTTGACAGGGGGTCAGCCCCAGCATTTT. Protein sequence: CASSIALTGGQPQHF.

The chain carries TRBV24-1 and TRBJ2-1; the D gene is possibly TRBD2 (7 bases). The CDR3 contains 14 residues. Trimming removed 8 bases at V and 6 bases at J, with 16 bases between. CDR1 KGHDR and CDR2 SFDVKD come from the germline V gene. In DNA form, the CDR3 reads TGTGCCACCATGGGGGGGGCCACCCCCAATGAGCAGTTCTTC. It encodes CATMGGATPNEQFF.

The chain carries TRBV2 and TRBJ1-1, with TRBD1 identical over 7 bases. Losses at the gene ends were 2 bases for V and 10 bases for J; bases not matched to a gene: 1. This CDR3 comprises 11 residues. CDR1 and CDR2 from the germline V gene are SNHLY and FYNNEI. CDR3 DNA sequence: TGTGCCAGCAGTGAAACAGGGGCAGCTTTCTTT. It specifies CASSETGAAFF.

To note about this clone: Other nucleotide sequences from this sample produce the same CDR3. The chain uses TRBV5-1 and TRBJ2-3, with 7 bases aligning to TRBD2. Per the germline V gene, CDR1 is SGHRS and CDR2 is YFSETQ. The junction had 2 bases not matched to a gene; V was cut back by 0 bases and J by 1 base. The CDR3 is 15 amino acids. The CDR3 loop is CASSLGAGGTDTQYF. Here the CDR3 DNA reads TGCGCCAGCAGCTTGGGGGCGGGAGGCACAGATACGCAGTATTTT.

This rearrangement joins TRBV5-1 to TRBJ2-7, with 8 bases identical to TRBD1. CDR1 SGHRS and CDR2 YFSETQ come from the germline V gene. Germline trimming cut 3 bases from V and 0 bases from J; bases unmatched to any gene: 5. The CDR3 spans 15 residues. The CDR3 loop is CASSSYRGVSYEQYF. The DNA for the CDR3 is TGCGCCAGCAGCTCGTACAGGGGGGTCTCCTACGAGCAGTACTTC.

This sequence joins TRBV5-1 and TRBJ2-4; TRBD2 agrees at 7 bases. The germline CDR1 and CDR2 sequences are SGHRS and YFSETQ. The CDR3 extends over 17 amino acids. V shed 2 bases, J shed 3 bases, and the junction held 11 bases outside the gene matches. The CDR3 region is CASSFGASGYNKNIQYF. The CDR3 bases are TGCGCCAGCAGCTTCGGGGCTAGCGGATATAACAAAAACATTCAGTACTTC.